The next 14 T cell receptor beta chains were all read from a single sample in a study of early T cells in non-severe SARS-CoV-2 infection. In TCRdb, the 5' RACE reads were re-called with MiXCR into one record per CDR3 protein. The table lists 55,000 to 75,000 distinct CDR3 sequences, under 13% of them singletons. The sample consisted of whole blood. The receptors were gathered from an adult who was a healthcare worker with PCR-confirmed SARS-CoV-2 infection or an uninfected control (not recorded which).

This clonotype occurred many times. This chain joins TRBV28 and TRBJ2-5; possibly TRBD2 for D (6 bases). Germline V CDR1 and CDR2: MDHEN, SYDVKM. The CDR3 extends over 15 amino acids. V was shortened by 6 bases and J by 5 bases, with 19 bases between the two germline ends. The CDR3 here is CASRVVGGGLETQYF. In nucleotides, the CDR3 is TGTGCCAGCAGGGTAGTCGGGGGAGGTCTGGAGACCCAGTACTTC.

This clonotype showed up just a few times. This chain links TRBV15 with TRBJ2-7; D perhaps matches TRBD2 (5 bases). Per the germline V gene, CDR1 is LNHNV and CDR2 is YYDKDF (reference sequence). V was cut by 5 bases and J by 3 bases, with 17 bases left in between. The CDR3 covers 15 residues. DNA for the CDR3: TGTGCCACCAGCCCTGGTGGCGGGTGGAGCTACGAGCAGTACTTC. Protein product: CATSPGGGWSYEQYF.

This clonotype was seen more than once but under ten times. The chain couples TRBV6-4 to TRBJ2-3; D call uncertain. CDR1 and CDR2 (germline): MRHNA, SNTAGT. This CDR3 comprises 13 residues. Trimming pared 4 bases from V and 2 bases from J, leaving 7 bases between. The CDR3 DNA reads as TGTGCCAGCAGTGGGAGCGACACAGATACGCAGTATTTT. Its protein product is CASSGSDTDTQYF.

The gene calls are TRBV7-2 and TRBJ2-7, with D possibly TRBD2 on 6 matching bases. V lost 3 bases to trimming and J lost 0 bases, with 12 bases between them. CDR1 is SGHTA, CDR2 FQGNSA, per germline. CDR3 length: 15 residues. CDR3 nucleotides: TGTGCCAGCAGCTTCTCGCGGGATCGCTCCTACGAGCAGTACTTC. Translation: CASSFSRDRSYEQYF.

Many counts were recorded for this clonotype. The chain is built from TRBV3-1 and TRBJ2-3, with TRBD2 as a possible D gene (6 bases). The CDR3 is 15 amino acids. V was shortened by 1 base and J by 3 bases, with 11 bases between the two germline ends. Germline V gene data show CDR1 as LGHDT and CDR2 as YNNKEL (reference sequence). For the CDR3, the DNA is TGTGCCAGCAGCCAAGTCGGGAGACTGACAGATACGCAGTATTTT. Its translation: CASSQVGRLTDTQYF.

In its sample, this clonotype was seen many times. The chain employs TRBV4-1 and TRBJ1-2; 7 nucleotides agree with TRBD1. V was clipped by 6 bases and J by 6 bases; unmatched bases: 7. Germline CDR1 is MGHRA and CDR2 is YSYEKL. The CDR3 extends over 13 amino acids. The DNA of the CDR3 is TGCGCCAGCAGTTCTAGGGGGCGCGATGGCTACACCTTC. Translation gives CASSSRGRDGYTF.

This clonotype showed up just a few times. The V call is TRBV6-1, the J call TRBJ2-3; 7 bases agree with TRBD2. After removal of 6 bases from V and 0 bases from J, the junction contained 3 bases not matched to a gene. Germline CDR1 MNHNS, CDR2 SASEGT. The CDR3 sequence is 14 residues long. The CDR3 DNA reads TGTGCCAGCAGGGATAGCGGGAGCACAGATACGCAGTATTTT. This gives the protein CASRDSGSTDTQYF.

This clonotype was seen only a few times. V and J are TRBV12-3 or TRBV12-4 and TRBJ2-7; a possible D gene is TRBD2 (7 bases). There are 15 residues in the CDR3. Trimming shortened V by 3 bases and J by 3 bases, and 15 bases separated the two germline ends. CDR3 DNA: TGTGCCAGCAGTTTGGGGGGGGCGAAAGTCTACGAGCAGTACTTC. Translation: CASSLGGAKVYEQYF.

The sample holds many counts of this clonotype. The J gene is TRBJ2-1, the V gene TRBV9, with D uncertain. The CDR3 sequence is 16 residues long. Germline V gene data show CDR1 as SGDLS and CDR2 as YYNGEE. V was trimmed by 0 bases and J by 12 bases, leaving 22 bases between them. CDR3 coding DNA: TGTGCCAGCAGCGTAGGATCGTCTAGGGCCCAGTCAGGGCAGTTCTTC. Translating gives CASSVGSSRAQSGQFF.

Many counts were recorded for this clonotype. The J gene is TRBJ1-1, the V gene TRBV5-8; tentatively, D is TRBD1 (6 bases). This CDR3 contains 13 residues. V was cut by 1 base and J by 6 bases, with 10 bases left in between. Germline CDR1 reads SGHTS; CDR2 reads YDEGEE. As DNA, the CDR3 is TGTGCCAGCAGCTTGAGGGGGACACCTGAAGCTTTCTTT. As protein: CASSLRGTPEAFF.

This clonotype has a handful of counts. This chain joins TRBV7-9 and TRBJ1-1, with D unclear. The V gene lost 11 bases and the J gene lost 4 bases, with 8 bases spanning the gap. From germline, CDR1 is SEHNR and CDR2 FQNEAQ (reference sequence). The CDR3 covers 10 residues. CDR3 sequence (DNA): TGTGCCCCCGGTGGCACTGAAGCTTTCTTT. Translation: CAPGGTEAFF. Full variable domain (missing parts from reference TRBV7-9 and TRBJ1-1): DTGVSQNPRHKITKRGQNVTFRCDPISEHNRLYWYRQTLGQGPEFLTYFQNEAQLEKSRLLSDRFSAERPKGSFSTLEIQRTEQGDSAMYLCAPGGTEAFFGQGTRLTVV.

The sample holds a few counts of this clonotype. The CDR3 DNA sequence: TGTGCCAGCAGAGTTGTGGGGCGGAACACCGGGGAGCTGTTTTTT. It specifies CASRVVGRNTGELFF. The rearrangement links TRBV11-2 to TRBJ2-2; possible D gene TRBD1, 5 bases. With 6 bases removed from V and 1 base from J, the gap between germline ends came to 12 bases. The CDR3 totals 15 residues. Germline CDR1 reads SGHAT; CDR2 reads FQNNGV.

This clonotype was seen only a few times. The gene calls are TRBV9 and TRBJ2-7; 7 bases agree with TRBD1. The junction had 4 bases not matched to a gene; V was cut back by 2 bases and J by 2 bases. The CDR3 is 14 amino acids. Germline V gene data show CDR1 as SGDLS and CDR2 as YYNGEE. The CDR3 loop reads CASSVGQKAYEQYF. The CDR3 region has the DNA TGTGCCAGCAGCGTGGGACAGAAGGCCTACGAGCAGTACTTC.

In this sample, this clonotype turned up a few times. The V and J genes are TRBV7-8 and TRBJ2-3; TRBD1 might be the D (6 bases). Trimming pared 0 bases from V and 7 bases from J, leaving 17 bases between. This CDR3 is built from 16 residues. The V gene's germline CDR1 is SGHVS and CDR2 FQNEAQ. CDR3 sequence (DNA): TGTGCCAGCAGCTTAGCCCCAGGGGAGCTAGACAATACGCAGTATTTT. Its protein is CASSLAPGELDNTQYF. The entire variable domain, with the rest obtained from reference TRBV7-8 and TRBJ2-3, is as follows: GAGVSQSPRYKVAKRGQDVALRCDPISGHVSLFWYQQALGQGPEFLTYFQNEAQLDKSGLPSDRFFAERPEGSVSTLKIQRTQQEDSAVYLCASSLAPGELDNTQYFGPGTRLTVL.